This T cell receptor (beta chain) was captured in a study of T cells after posttransplantation cyclophosphamide (dated by TCRdb to about 2016). Background on the whole study: Using TRB sequencing, the study followed how the T cell repertoire reconstituted after myeloablative bone marrow transplantation in which posttransplantation cyclophosphamide served as GVHD prophylaxis. Antigen receptor sequencing covered samples from about 40 PTCy-treated patients and approximately 15 of their related bone marrow donors. Blood from all 35 or so PTCy patients who had 1-year posttransplant specimens underwent TRB sequencing. Up to about 3 additional blood samples from 2 to 5.2 years after transplant were also TRB-sequenced in 3 patients, as was pretransplant blood from several patients. TRA and TRB clonality were tightly correlated in several samples, so subsequent TCR analyses focused on TRB only. Public TRB sequences were queried against a database of over 3,600 sequences associated with responses to pathogens, tumor antigens, self-antigens and alloantigens.

Reading the label with the study, this specimen's treatment or condition is: high-dose cyclophosphamide on days +3 and +4 as single-agent GVHD prophylaxis. For conditioning, the PTCy patients got busulfan and fludarabine, then a related or unrelated marrow graft, followed by cyclophosphamide on days +3 and +4. The PTCy-treated patients were drawn from a prospective, multi-institutional clinical trial. Peripheral blood and bone marrow mononuclear cells were isolated by Ficoll-Hypaque density centrifugation and were cryopreserved. General study outcomes and caveats: Across a few dozen patients, TRB clonality was highly associated with recipient CMV seropositivity and CMV reactivation, and diversity in PTCy patients was similar to diversity in CNI/methotrexate controls. The TRB repertoires of T cells infiltrating skin or the GI tract showed only limited overlap with the TRB repertoires found in blood. Donor-recipient similarity was low at 1-2 months but rose over the first year, and later blood repertoires were often dominated by donor CD8+ memory clones.

Genomic DNA was the input for TRB sequencing, which was run either with the immunoSEQ assay at survey resolution or with the hsTCRB kit. Per the authors' processing: Initial read processing used immunoSEQ software, and repertoire analyses used the LymphoSeq R package. Clonality was calculated as 1 minus normalized Shannon entropy, and the Gini coefficient was also calculated for each TRB dataset. To infer phenotypes in unsorted samples, TRB sequences from sorted subsets of the recipient or donor were mapped onto the unsorted samples of the same recipient. In TCRdb, the immuneACCESS table is reduced to in-frame sequences with V and J assigned. These tables do not hold every clone; where another copy was compared, an unresolved V gene accounts for under half, and the others remain unexplained. V, J and clone size reflect that table, while D and trimming were determined from the DNA. The table notes 5,700 or so clones here, none of them singletons. 25% of the sample belongs to the ten largest clones.

About this clone: What this receptor recognizes is not known. Base qualities are not at hand, and no much larger clone is one base apart.

The CDR3 covers 16 residues, taking in both the cysteine and the phenylalanine. The retained sequence is limited to the CDR3, 48 bases, with the frame set at the first base. V and J are trimmed by 9 bases and 1 base, and the gene matches miss 14 bases of the junction. CDR1 and CDR2, looked up from the germline V gene, are SGHRS and YFSETQ. The sample in question was PBMCs, obtained after allogeneic stem cell transplant with posttransplant cyclophosphamide. The chain is made from TRBV5-1 and TRBJ1-1; the central 8 bases match TRBD1. The receptor was derived from a male patient aged 55 to 69 who received an allogeneic stem cell transplant from a related donor, was CMV-positive, and had no GVHD. Following a transplant, some T lymphocytes may have been derived from the graft donor. The CDR3 loop reads CATLPLTGAKNTEAFF. The DNA sequence reads TGCGCCACCCTACCCCTGACAGGGGCGAAGAACACTGAAGCTTTCTTT.